This is a list of T cell receptor beta chains from one sample in a study of shared clonotypes between healthy human individuals. Some clones are missing from TCRdb's copy, which holds only in-frame ones; the method was immunoSEQ multiplex PCR. This sample has over a million clones; roughly 95% occur once, and the top ten carry approximately 1.2%. Sample: naive CD4+ T cells sorted from blood. The receptors derive from a man aged 25 to 40 in good health. Both conserved end residues are part of each CDR3.

v_call	cdr3_aa
TRBV28	CASRAGPQETQYF
TRBV7-2	CASSLGAGGDPNTGELFF
TRBV25-1	CASEPQSSYNEQFF
TRBV5-6	CASSPAPNPGEQFF
TRBV4-3	CASSQDLPRNTEAFF
TRBV18	CASSQGQGLYEQYF
TRBV10-2	CASSERGEQYF
TRBV27	CASRSRDSGLLAKNIQYF
TRBV19	CASSTIDPSGHLFF
TRBV11-2	CASSPKRLGQGAYEQYF
TRBV27	CASSPRTGYNQPQHF
TRBV5-1	CASSFSGQTVRRELFF
TRBV6-6	CASTKQGAPSNYGYTF
TRBV7-8	CASGALAGVDNEQFF
TRBV30	CAWQGGRAFF
TRBV5-1	CASSPGSGLNTGELFF
TRBV19	CASSFSGGAGANVLTF
TRBV6-1	CASSEKFVEDILPYEQYF
TRBV5-5	CASSSGMAGTGNEQFF
TRBV10-3	CAISDPGTVPSNQPQHF
TRBV5-6	CASSVRPGNTEAFF
TRBV19	CASSREDSNQPQHF
TRBV15	CATSSFTGVQPQHF
TRBV7-3	CASSLGGGGYNEQFF
TRBV7-2	CASSIQGRGLSEAFF
TRBV11-1	CASSSPLAGGIGETQYF
TRBV5-1	CASSLRTSGRAQYEQFF
TRBV19	CASRKNRGNEQYF
TRBV7-3	CASSLRGSGTYEQYF
TRBV10-3	CAIRGAATNEKLFF
TRBV18	CASSPGGQGAIGNTEAFF
TRBV20-1	CSAMDQYEQYF
TRBV7-9	CASSLTTSGSSDTQYF
TRBV5-4	CASSFGTSTEAFF